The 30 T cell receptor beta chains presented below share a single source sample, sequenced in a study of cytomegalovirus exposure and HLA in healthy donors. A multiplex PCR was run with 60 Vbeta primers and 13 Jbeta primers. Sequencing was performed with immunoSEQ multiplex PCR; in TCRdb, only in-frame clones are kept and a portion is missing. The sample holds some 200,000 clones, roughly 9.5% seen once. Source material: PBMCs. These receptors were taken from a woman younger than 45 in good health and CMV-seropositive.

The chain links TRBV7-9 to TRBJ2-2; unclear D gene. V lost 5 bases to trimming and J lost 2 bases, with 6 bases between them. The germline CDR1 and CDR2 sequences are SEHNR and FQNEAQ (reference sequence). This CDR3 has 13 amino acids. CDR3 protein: CASSLLNTGELFF. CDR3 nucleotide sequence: TGTGCCAGCAGCCTACTAAACACCGGGGAGCTGTTTTTT.

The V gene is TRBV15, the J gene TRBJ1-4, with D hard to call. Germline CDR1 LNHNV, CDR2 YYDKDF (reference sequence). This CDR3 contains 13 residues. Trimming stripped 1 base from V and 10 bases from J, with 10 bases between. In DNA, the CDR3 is TGTGCCACCAGCAGAGTCCCCTCCGGAAAACTGTTTTTT. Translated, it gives CATSRVPSGKLFF. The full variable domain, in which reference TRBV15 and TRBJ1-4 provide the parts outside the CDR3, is DAMVIQNPRYQVTQFGKPVTLSCSQTLNHNVMYWYQQKSSQAPKLLFHYYDKDFNNEADTPDNFQSRRPNTSFCFLDIRSPGLGDTAMYLCATSRVPSGKLFFGSGTQLSVL.

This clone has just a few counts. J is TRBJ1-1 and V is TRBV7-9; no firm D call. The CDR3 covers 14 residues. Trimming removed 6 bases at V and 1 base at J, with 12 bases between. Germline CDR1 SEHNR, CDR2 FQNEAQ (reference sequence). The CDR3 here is CASRVRAGNTEAFF. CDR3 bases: TGTGCCAGCAGGGTTCGTGCGGGGAACACTGAAGCTTTCTTT.

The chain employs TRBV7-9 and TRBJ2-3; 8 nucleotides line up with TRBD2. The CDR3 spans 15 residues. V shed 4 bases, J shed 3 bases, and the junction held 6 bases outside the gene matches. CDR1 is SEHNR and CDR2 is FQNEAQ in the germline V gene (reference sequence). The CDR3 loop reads CASSSRLALTDTQYF. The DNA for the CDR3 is TGTGCCAGCAGCTCCAGACTAGCGCTGACAGATACGCAGTATTTT.

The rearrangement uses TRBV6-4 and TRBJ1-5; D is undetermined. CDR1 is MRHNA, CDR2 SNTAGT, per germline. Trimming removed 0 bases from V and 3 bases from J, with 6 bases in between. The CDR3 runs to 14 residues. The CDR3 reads CASSDSYSNQPQHF. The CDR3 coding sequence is TGTGCCAGCAGTGACTCTTACTCCAATCAGCCCCAGCATTTT.

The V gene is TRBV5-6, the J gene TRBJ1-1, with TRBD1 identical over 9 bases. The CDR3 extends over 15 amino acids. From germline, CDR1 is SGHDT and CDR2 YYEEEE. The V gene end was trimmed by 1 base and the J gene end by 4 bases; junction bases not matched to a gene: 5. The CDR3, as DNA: TGTGCCAGCAGCTTGAAGGGGACAGGGACCACTGAAGCTTTCTTT. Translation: CASSLKGTGTTEAFF.

CDR3 protein: CASSRTGLAGGPSSTDTQYF. CDR3 bases: TGTGCCAGCTCGAGAACGGGACTAGCGGGAGGGCCATCTAGCACAGATACGCAGTATTTT. The chain combines TRBV18 with TRBJ2-3; 16 bases agree with TRBD2. Trimming at V came to 6 bases and at J to 0 bases, leaving 12 bases not matched to a gene. This CDR3 spans 20 amino acids. Looked up from germline, CDR1 is KGHSH and CDR2 is LQKENI.

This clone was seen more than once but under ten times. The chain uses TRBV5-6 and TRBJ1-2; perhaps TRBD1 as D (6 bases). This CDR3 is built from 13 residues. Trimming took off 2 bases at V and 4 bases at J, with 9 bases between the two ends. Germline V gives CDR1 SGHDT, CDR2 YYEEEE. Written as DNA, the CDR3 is TGTGCCAGCAGCTTTCAGGGGCCCTATGGCTACACCTTC. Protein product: CASSFQGPYGYTF.

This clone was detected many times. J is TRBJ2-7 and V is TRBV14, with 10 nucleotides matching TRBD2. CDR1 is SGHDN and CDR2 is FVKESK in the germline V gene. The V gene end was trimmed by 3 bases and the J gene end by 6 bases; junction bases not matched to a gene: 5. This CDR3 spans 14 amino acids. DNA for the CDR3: TGTGCCAGCAGCCATCTAGCGGGAGTTAGCGAGCAGTACTTC. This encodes CASSHLAGVSEQYF.

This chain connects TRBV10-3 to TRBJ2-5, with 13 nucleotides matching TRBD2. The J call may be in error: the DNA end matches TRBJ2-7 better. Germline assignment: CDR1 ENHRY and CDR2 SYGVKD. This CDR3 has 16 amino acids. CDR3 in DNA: TGTGCCATCAGTGAGTCCGTACTAGCGGGAGGGTACGAGCAGTACTTC. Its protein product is CAISESVLAGGYEQYF.

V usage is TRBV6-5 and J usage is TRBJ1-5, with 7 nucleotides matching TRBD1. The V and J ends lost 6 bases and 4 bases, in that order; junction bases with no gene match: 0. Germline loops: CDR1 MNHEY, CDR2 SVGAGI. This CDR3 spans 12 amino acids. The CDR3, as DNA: TGTGCCAGCAGACAGGGGAATCAGCCCCAGCATTTT. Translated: CASRQGNQPQHF.

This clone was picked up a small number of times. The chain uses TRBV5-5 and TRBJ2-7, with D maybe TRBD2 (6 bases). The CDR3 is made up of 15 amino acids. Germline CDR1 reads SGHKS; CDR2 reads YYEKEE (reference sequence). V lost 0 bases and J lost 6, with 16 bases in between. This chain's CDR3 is CASSLGGTAESEQYF. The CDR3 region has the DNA TGTGCCAGCAGCTTGGGCGGGACTGCTGAATCCGAGCAGTACTTC. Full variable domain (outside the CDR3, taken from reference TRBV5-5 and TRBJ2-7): DAGVTQSPTHLIKTRGQQVTLRCSPISGHKSVSWYQQVLGQGPQFIFQYYEKEERGRGNFPDRFSARQFPNYSSELNVNALLLGDSALYLCASSLGGTAESEQYFGPGTRLTVT.

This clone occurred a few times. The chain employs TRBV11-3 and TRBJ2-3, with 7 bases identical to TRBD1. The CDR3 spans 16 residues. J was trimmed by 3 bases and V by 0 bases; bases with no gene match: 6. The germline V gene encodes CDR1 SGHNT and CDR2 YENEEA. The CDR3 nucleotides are TGTGCCAGCAGCTTAGATGGGAACAGGGGTACAGATACGCAGTATTTT. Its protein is CASSLDGNRGTDTQYF.

CDR3 in DNA: TGCAGCGTTTGCAGGGTAGTAGGCGAAAAACTGTTTTTT. It codes for CSVCRVVGEKLFF. The chain carries TRBV29-1 and TRBJ1-4; D possibly corresponds to TRBD1 (5 bases). Germline values: CDR1 SQVTM, CDR2 ANQGSEA. This CDR3 contains 13 residues. Trimming shortened V by 5 bases and J by 8 bases, and 15 bases separated the two germline ends.

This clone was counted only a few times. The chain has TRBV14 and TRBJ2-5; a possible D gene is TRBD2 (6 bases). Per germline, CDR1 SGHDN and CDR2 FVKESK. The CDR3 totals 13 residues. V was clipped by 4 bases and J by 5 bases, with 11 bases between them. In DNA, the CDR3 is TGTGCCAGCAGCCTACTCCGGGGGGAGACCCAGTACTTC. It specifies CASSLLRGETQYF.

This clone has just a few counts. CDR3 nucleotides: TGTGCCAGCAGTGAATACGGGGGACTAGCGGAGGGAGAGACCCAGTACTTC. It is translated as CASSEYGGLAEGETQYF. The chain links TRBV25-1 to TRBJ2-5, with TRBD2 matching over 11 bases. J was trimmed by 4 bases and V by 0 bases; bases with no gene match: 7. The CDR3 is 17 amino acids. The germline V gene encodes CDR1 MGHDK and CDR2 SYGVNS.

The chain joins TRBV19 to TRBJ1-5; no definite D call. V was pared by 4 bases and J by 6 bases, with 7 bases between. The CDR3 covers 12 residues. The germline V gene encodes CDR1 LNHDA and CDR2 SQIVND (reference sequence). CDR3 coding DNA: TGTGCCAGTAGTAGTAATCGTCAGCCCCAGCATTTT. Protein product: CASSSNRQPQHF.

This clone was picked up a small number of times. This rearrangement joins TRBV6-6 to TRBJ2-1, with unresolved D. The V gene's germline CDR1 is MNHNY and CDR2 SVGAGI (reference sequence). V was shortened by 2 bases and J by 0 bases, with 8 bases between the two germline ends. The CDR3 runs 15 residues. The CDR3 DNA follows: TGTGCCAGCAGTTACGGAACTACCTCCTACAATGAGCAGTTCTTC. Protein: CASSYGTTSYNEQFF.

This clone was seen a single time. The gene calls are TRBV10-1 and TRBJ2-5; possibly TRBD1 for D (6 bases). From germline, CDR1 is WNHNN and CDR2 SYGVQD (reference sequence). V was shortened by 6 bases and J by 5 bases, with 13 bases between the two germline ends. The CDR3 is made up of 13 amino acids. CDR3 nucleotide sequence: TGCGCCAGCAGCCCCCAAAGGGGGGAGACCCAGTACTTC. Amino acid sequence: CASSPQRGETQYF.

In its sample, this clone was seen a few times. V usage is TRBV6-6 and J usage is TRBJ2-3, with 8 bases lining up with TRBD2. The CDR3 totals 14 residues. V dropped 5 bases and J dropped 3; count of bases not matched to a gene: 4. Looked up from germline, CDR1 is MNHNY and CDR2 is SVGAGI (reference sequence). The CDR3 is CASSRTSRTDTQYF. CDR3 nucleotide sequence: TGTGCCAGCAGTCGGACTAGCAGGACAGATACGCAGTATTTT.

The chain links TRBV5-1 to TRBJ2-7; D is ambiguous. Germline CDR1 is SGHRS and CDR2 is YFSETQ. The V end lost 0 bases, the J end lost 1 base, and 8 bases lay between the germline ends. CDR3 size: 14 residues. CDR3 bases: TGCGCCAGCAGCTTGGATCCGTCGTCCTACGAGCAGTACTTC. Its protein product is CASSLDPSSYEQYF.

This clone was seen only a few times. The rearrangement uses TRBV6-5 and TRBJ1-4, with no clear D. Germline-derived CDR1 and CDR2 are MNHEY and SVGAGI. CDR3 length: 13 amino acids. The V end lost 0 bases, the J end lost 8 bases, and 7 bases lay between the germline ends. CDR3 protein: CASSYSPGEKLFF. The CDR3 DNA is TGTGCCAGCAGTTACTCCCCCGGGGAAAAACTGTTTTTT.

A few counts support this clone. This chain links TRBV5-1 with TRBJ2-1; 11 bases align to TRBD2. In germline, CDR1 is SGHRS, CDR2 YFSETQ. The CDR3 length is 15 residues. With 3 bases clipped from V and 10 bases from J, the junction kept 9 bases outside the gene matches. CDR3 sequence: CASSSSGLAGLEQFF. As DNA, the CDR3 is TGCGCCAGCAGCTCGTCCGGACTAGCGGGCCTCGAGCAGTTCTTC.

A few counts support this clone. The CDR3 DNA sequence: TGTGCCAGCACCTGGGACAGGGCAGGGTACAATGAGCAGTTCTTC. Protein: CASTWDRAGYNEQFF. The chain employs TRBV27 and TRBJ2-1; TRBD1 matches 9 bases. Germline assignment: CDR1 MNHEY and CDR2 SMNVEV (reference sequence). V lost 7 bases to trimming and J lost 4 bases; unmatched junction nucleotides: 8. The CDR3 runs 15 residues.

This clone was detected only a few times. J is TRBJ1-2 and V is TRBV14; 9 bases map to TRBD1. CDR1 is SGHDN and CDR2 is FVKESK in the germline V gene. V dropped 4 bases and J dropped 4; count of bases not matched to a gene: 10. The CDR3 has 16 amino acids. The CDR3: CASSPASGTGFYGYTF. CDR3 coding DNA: TGTGCCAGCAGCCCGGCTTCCGGGACAGGGTTCTATGGCTACACCTTC.

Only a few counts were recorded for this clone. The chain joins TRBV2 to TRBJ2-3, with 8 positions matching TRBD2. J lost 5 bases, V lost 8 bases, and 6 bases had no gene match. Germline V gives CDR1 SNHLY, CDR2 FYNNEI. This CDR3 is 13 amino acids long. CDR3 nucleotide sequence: TGTGCCAGCCGGGACGGGAGGGGAGATACGCAGTATTTT. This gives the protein CASRDGRGDTQYF.

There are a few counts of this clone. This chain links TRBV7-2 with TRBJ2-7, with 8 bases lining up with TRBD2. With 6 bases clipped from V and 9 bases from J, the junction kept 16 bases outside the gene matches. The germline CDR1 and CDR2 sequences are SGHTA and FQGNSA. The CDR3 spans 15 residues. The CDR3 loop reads CASSLIAGPGVWQYF. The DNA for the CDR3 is TGTGCCAGCAGTCTAATAGCGGGGCCCGGGGTGTGGCAGTACTTC.

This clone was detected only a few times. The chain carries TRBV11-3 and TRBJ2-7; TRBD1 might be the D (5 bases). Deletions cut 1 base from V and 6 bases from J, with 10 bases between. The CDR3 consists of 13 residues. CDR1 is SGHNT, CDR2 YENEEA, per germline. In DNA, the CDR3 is TGTGCCAGCAGCTTAGCTCAGGGTTCCGAGCAGTACTTC. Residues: CASSLAQGSEQYF.

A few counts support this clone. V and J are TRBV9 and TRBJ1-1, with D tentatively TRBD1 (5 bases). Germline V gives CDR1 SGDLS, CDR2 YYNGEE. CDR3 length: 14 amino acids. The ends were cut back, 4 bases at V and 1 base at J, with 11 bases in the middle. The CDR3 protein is CASSPDSQNTEAFF. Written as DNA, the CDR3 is TGTGCCAGCAGCCCCGACAGTCAGAACACTGAAGCTTTCTTT.

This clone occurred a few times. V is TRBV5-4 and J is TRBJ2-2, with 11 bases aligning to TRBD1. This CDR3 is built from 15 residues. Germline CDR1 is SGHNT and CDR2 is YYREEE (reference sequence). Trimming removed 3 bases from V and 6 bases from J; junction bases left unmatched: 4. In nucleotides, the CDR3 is TGTGCCAGCAGCTCTAGGGACAGGGGGGCCGGGGAGCTGTTTTTT. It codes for CASSSRDRGAGELFF.